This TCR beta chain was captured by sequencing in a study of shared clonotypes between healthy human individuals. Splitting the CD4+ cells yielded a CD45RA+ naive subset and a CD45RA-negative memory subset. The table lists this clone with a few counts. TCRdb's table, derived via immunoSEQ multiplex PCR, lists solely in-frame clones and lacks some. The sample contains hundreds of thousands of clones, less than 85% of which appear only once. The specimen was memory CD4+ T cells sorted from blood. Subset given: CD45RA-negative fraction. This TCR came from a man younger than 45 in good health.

CDR3 bases: TGTGCCAGCAGCTCCCAGACAGAACAAGAGACCCAGTACTTC. Amino acids: CASSSQTEQETQYF. The chain has TRBV5-4 and TRBJ2-5; tentative D call: TRBD1 (5 bases). This CDR3 has 14 residues. The V end lost 3 bases, the J end lost 2 bases, and 11 bases lay between the germline ends. CDR1 is SGHNT, CDR2 YYREEE, per germline (reference sequence).